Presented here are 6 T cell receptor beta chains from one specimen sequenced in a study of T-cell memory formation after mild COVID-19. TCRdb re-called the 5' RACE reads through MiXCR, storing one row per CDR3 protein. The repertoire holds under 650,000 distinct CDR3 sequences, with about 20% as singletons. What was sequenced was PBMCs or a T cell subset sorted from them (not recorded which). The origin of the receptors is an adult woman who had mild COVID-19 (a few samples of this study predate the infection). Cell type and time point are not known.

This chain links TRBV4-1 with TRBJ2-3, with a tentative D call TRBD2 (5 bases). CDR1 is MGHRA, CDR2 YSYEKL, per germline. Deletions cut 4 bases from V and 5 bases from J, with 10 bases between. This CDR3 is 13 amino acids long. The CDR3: CASSPAAGDTQYF. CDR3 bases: TGCGCCAGCAGCCCCGCCGCGGGAGATACGCAGTATTTT.

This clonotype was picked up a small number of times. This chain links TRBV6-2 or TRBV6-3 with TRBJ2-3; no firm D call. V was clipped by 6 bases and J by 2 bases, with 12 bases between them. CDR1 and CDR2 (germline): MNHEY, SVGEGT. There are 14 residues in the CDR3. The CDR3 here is CASRSPYNTDTQYF. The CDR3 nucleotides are TGTGCCAGCAGATCCCCTTACAACACAGATACGCAGTATTTT.

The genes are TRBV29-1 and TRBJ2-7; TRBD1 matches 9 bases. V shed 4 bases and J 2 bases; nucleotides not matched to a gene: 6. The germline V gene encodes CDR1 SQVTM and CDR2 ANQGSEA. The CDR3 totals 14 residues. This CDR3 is CSVGGTGSTYEQYF. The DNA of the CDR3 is TGCAGCGTTGGGGGGACAGGGAGTACCTACGAGCAGTACTTC.

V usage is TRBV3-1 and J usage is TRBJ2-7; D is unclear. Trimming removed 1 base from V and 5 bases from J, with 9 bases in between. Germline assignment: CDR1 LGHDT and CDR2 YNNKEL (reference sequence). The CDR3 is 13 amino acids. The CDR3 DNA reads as TGTGCCAGCAGCCAAGTACAAAACGACGAGCAGTACTTC. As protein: CASSQVQNDEQYF.

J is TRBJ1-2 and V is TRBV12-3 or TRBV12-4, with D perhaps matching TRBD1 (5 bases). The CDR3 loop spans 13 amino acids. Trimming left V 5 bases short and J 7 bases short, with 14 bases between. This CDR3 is CASSKTEGLGYTF. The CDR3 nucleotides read TGTGCCAGCAGTAAGACAGAAGGCCTTGGCTACACCTTC.

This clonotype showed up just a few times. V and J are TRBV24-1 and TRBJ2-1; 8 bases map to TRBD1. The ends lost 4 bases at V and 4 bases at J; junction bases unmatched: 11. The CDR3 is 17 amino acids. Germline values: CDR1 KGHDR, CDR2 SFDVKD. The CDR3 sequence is CATSDRRTGWGYNEQFF. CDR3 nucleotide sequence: TGTGCCACCAGTGACCGAAGGACAGGGTGGGGTTACAATGAGCAGTTCTTC.